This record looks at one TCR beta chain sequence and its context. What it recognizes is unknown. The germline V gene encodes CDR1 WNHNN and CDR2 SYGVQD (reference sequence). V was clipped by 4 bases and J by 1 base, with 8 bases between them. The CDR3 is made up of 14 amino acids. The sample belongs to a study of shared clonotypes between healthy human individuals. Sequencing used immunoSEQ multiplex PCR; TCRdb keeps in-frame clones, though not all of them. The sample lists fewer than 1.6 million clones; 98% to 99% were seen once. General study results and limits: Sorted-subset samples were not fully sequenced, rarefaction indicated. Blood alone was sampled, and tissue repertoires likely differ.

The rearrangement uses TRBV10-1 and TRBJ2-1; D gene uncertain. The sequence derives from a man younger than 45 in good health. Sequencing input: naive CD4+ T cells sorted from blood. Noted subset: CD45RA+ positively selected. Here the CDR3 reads CASSALGSYNEQFF. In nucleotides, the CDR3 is TGCGCCAGCAGTGCCCTAGGTTCCTACAATGAGCAGTTCTTC.